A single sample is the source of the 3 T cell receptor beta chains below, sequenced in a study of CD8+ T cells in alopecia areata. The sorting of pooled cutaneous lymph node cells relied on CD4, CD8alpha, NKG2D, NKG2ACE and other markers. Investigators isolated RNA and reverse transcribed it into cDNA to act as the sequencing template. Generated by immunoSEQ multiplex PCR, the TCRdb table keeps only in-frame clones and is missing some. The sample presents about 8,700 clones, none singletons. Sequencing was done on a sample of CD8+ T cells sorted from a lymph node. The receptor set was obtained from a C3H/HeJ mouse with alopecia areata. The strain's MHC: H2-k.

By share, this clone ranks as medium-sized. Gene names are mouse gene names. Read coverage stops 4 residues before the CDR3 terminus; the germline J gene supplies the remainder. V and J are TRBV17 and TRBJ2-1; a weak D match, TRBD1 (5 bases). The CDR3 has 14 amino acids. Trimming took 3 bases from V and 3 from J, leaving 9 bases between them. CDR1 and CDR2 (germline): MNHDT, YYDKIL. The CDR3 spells CASSSRTPYAEQFF. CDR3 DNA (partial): TGTGCTAGCAGTAGTCGGACACCCTATGCT.

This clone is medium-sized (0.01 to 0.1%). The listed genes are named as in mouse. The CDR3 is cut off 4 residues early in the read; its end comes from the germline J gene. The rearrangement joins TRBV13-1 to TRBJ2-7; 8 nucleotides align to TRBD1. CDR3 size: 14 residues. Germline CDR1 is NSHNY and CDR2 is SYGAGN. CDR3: CASSDYDRGDEQYF. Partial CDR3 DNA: TGTGCCAGCAGTGATTATGACAGGGGAGAT.

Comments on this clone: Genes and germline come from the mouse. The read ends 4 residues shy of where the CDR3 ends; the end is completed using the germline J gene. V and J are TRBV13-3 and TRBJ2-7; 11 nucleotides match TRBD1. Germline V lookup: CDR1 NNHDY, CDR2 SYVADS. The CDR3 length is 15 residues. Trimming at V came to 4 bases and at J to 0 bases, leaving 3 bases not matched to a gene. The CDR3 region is CASSPGTGGSYEQYF. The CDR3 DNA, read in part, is TGTGCCAGCAGTCCCGGGACAGGGGGCTCCTAT.